This T cell receptor (beta chain) was sequenced in a study of spatial heterogeneity in lung cancer. Study-level results: Whereas they appeared in blood less at follow-up, ubiquitous expanded tumor TCRs appeared there more at resection.

The CDR3 extends over 16 amino acids. V was clipped by 6 bases and J by 0 bases, with 17 bases between them. From germline, CDR1 is LGHDT and CDR2 YNNKEL (reference sequence). Indicated time point: sample taken at primary tumor resection. Sequencing of whole RNA from tumor, nontumor lung or frozen PBMC involved no sorting. MiXCR, applied by TCRdb to the 5' RACE reads, yields one record per CDR3 protein. The table includes some 83,000 distinct CDR3 sequences, approximately 21% detected once. This clonotype was seen only a few times. What it recognizes is unknown. The receptor's source is a male donor with early-stage non-small cell lung cancer. The chain has TRBV3-1 and TRBJ2-5; tentatively, D is TRBD1 (6 bases). Specimen: PBMCs, collected at surgery. In DNA form, the CDR3 reads TGTGCCAGCAGTATCGGACAGAGAAGATACCAAGAGACCCAGTACTTC. Translated, it gives CASSIGQRRYQETQYF.